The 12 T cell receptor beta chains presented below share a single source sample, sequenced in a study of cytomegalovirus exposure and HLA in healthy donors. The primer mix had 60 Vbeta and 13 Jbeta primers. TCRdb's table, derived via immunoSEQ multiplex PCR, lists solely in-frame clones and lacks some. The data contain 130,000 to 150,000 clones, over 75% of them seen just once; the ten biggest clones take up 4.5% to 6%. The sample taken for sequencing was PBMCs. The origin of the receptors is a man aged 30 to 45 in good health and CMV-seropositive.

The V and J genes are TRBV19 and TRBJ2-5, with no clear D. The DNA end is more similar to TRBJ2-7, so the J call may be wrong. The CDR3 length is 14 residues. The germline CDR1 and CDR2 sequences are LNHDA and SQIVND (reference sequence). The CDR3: CASSISLDTSEQYF. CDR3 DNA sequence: TGTGCCAGTAGTATCTCCCTTGACACGTCCGAGCAGTACTTC.

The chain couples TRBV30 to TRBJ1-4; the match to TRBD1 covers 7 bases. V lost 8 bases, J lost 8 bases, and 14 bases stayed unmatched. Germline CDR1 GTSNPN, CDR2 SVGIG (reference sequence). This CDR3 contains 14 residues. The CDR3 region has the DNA TGTGCCATCGAACAGGGGTGGAGGCCCGAAAAACTGTTTTTT. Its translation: CAIEQGWRPEKLFF.

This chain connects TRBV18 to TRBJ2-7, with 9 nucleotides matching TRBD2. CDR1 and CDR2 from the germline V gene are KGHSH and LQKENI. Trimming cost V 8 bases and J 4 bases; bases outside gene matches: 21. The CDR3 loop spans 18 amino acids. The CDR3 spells CASRAKGLAEPDSYEQYF. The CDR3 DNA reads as TGTGCCAGCCGGGCCAAGGGACTAGCCGAACCTGATTCGTACGAGCAGTACTTC.

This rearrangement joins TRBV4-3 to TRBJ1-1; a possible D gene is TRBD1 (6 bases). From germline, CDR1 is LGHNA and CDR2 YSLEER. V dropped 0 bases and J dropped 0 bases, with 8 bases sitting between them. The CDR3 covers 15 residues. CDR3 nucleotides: TGCGCCAGCAGCCAAGAAACAGGGATGAACACTGAAGCTTTCTTT. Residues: CASSQETGMNTEAFF.

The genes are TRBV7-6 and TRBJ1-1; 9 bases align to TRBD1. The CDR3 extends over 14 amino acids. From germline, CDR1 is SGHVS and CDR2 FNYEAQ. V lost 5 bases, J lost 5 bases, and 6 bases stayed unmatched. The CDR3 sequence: CASSAQGAGTEAFF. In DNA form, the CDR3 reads TGTGCCAGCAGCGCACAGGGGGCGGGGACTGAAGCTTTCTTT. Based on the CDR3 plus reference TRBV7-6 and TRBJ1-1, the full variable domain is GAGVSQSPRYKVTKRGQDVALRCDPISGHVSLYWYRQALGQGPEFLTYFNYEAQQDKSGLPNDRFSAERPEGSISTLTIQRTEQRDSAMYRCASSAQGAGTEAFFGQGTRLTVV.

CDR3 sequence (DNA): TGCAGCGTTCAGACAGACCACACAGATACGCAGTATTTT. This codes for CSVQTDHTDTQYF. The chain is built from TRBV29-1 and TRBJ2-3; D is perhaps TRBD1 (5 bases). V was shortened by 5 bases and J by 2 bases, with 11 bases between the two germline ends. Germline CDR1 SQVTM, CDR2 ANQGSEA. The CDR3 loop spans 13 amino acids.

The CDR3 here is CASSLSDSFMNTEAFF. CDR3 sequence (DNA): TGTGCCAGCAGTTTATCGGACAGCTTCATGAACACTGAAGCTTTCTTT. This chain links TRBV28 with TRBJ1-1, with D perhaps TRBD1 (6 bases). The germline V and J ends were trimmed by 1 base and 0 bases, with 12 bases remaining between them. CDR1 and CDR2 (germline): MDHEN, SYDVKM. This CDR3 region has 16 residues.

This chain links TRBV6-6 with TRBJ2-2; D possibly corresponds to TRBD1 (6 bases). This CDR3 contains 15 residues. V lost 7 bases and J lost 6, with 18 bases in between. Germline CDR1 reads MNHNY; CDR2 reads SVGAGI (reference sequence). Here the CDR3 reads CASNKPQGGAGELFF. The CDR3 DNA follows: TGTGCCAGCAACAAACCACAGGGCGGAGCCGGGGAGCTGTTTTTT.

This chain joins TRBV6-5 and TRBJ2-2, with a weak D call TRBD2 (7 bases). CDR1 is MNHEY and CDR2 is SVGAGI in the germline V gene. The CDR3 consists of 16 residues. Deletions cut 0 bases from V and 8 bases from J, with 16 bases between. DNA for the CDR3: TGTGCCAGCAGTTACTCGAGAGGGGGGGCGAAAGGGGAGCTGTTTTTT. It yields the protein CASSYSRGGAKGELFF.

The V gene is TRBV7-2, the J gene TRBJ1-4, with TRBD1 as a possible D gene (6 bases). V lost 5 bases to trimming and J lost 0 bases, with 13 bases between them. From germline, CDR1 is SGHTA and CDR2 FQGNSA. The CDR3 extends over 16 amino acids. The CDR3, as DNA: TGTGCCAGCAGCGTTTCCGGGACAACAACTAATGAAAAACTGTTTTTT. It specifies CASSVSGTTTNEKLFF. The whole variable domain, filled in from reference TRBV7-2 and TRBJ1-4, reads GAGVSQSPSNKVTEKGKDVELRCDPISGHTALYWYRQSLGQGLEFLIYFQGNSAPDKSGLPSDRFSAERTGGSVSTLTIQRTQQEDSAVYLCASSVSGTTTNEKLFFGSGTQLSVL.

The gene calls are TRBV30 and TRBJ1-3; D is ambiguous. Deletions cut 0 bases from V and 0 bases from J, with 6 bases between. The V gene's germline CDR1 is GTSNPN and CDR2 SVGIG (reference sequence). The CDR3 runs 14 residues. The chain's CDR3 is CAWSVEYSGNTIYF. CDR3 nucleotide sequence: TGTGCCTGGAGTGTAGAGTACTCTGGAAACACCATATATTTT.

The CDR3 DNA follows: TGTGCCACCAGCAGAGATAGGGGTGGAGATACGCAGTATTTT. Its protein product is CATSRDRGGDTQYF. This chain links TRBV15 with TRBJ2-3; D perhaps matches TRBD1 (5 bases). In germline, CDR1 is LNHNV, CDR2 YYDKDF (reference sequence). This CDR3 spans 14 amino acids. V dropped 0 bases and J dropped 5 bases, with 9 bases sitting between them.